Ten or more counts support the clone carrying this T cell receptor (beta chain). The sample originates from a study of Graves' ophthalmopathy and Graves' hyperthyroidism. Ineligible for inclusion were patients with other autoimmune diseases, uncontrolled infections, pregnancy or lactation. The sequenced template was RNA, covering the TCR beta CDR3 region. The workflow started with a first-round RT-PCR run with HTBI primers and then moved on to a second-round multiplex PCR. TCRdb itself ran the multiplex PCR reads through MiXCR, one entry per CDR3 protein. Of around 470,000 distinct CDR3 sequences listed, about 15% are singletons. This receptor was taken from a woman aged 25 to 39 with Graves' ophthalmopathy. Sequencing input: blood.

The CDR3 spells CASTMGENQPQHF. The CDR3 DNA is TGTGCCAGCACGATGGGGGAGAATCAGCCCCAGCATTTT. The gene calls are TRBV6-1 and TRBJ1-5, with a weak D call TRBD1 (5 bases). Germline CDR1 and CDR2: MNHNS and SASEGT. The length of the CDR3 is 13 residues. V gave up 7 bases and J gave up 4 bases, with 11 bases separating them.